Shown below are 8 T cell receptor beta chains from a single sample sequenced in a study of shared clonotypes between healthy human individuals. Sequencing used immunoSEQ multiplex PCR; TCRdb keeps in-frame clones, though not all of them. The table records about 1.1 million clones, around 82% of them present only once. The sample taken for sequencing was memory CD4+ T cells from PBMCs. Subset given: CD45RA-negative fraction. The receptors were sampled from a man aged 18-30 years in good health. Some clones in this sample may be carry-over from other donors' samples.

The chain couples TRBV7-7 to TRBJ2-7; TRBD2 aligns across 14 bases. J lost 6 bases, V lost 4 bases, and 2 bases had no gene match. This CDR3 contains 14 residues. CDR1 and CDR2 from the germline V gene are SSHAT and FNYEAQ (reference sequence). The CDR3 sequence is CASSSGTSGSEQYF. The CDR3 DNA reads TGTGCCAGCAGCTCCGGGACTAGCGGGAGCGAGCAGTACTTC.

The chain combines TRBV28 with TRBJ2-3, with 11 bases that match TRBD2. CDR1 and CDR2 from the germline V gene are MDHEN and SYDVKM. There are 16 residues in the CDR3. V gave up 3 bases and J gave up 6 bases; unmatched junction bases: 8. Here the CDR3 DNA reads TGTGCCAGCAGTTTTTTTACTAGCGGGAGATCCGATACGCAGTATTTT. Translation gives CASSFFTSGRSDTQYF.

On this clone itself: This same CDR3 is encoded by further DNA sequences in the sample. The V call is TRBV6-5, the J call TRBJ2-7; D may match TRBD1 or TRBD2 (6 bases each). This CDR3 comprises 13 residues. Germline V gene lookup returns CDR1 MNHEY and CDR2 SVGAGI. V was pared by 8 bases and J by 0 bases, with 11 bases between. CDR3 nucleotides: TGTGCCAGCCACGGGGGCAGCTCCTACGAGCAGTACTTC. This sequence encodes CASHGGSSYEQYF.

This clone appeared a few times. This chain joins TRBV11-3 and TRBJ2-2, with 11 bases lining up with TRBD2. The germline gives CDR1 SGHNT, CDR2 YENEEA. The CDR3 runs 18 residues. V was pared by 1 base and J by 1 base, with 5 bases of the junction left unmatched. The CDR3 region has the DNA TGTGCCAGCAGCTTAGGGCCCACTAGCGGGAGGAACACCGGGGAGCTGTTTTTT. Translated: CASSLGPTSGRNTGELFF. Supplemented by reference TRBV11-3 and TRBJ2-2, the full variable domain reads EAGVVQSPRYKIIEKKQPVAFWCNPISGHNTLYWYLQNLGQGPELLIRYENEEAVDDSQLPKDRFSAERLKGVDSTLKIQPAELGDSAVYLCASSLGPTSGRNTGELFFGEGSRLTVL.

The V gene is TRBV10-3, the J gene TRBJ2-1; D unresolved. The V gene's germline CDR1 is ENHRY and CDR2 SYGVKD. V was cut by 0 bases and J by 8 bases, with 11 bases left in between. This CDR3 comprises 14 residues. CDR3 in amino acids: CAISESTRVHEQFF. The CDR3 nucleotides are TGTGCCATCAGTGAGTCTACCAGAGTACATGAGCAGTTCTTC.

This clone was observed a handful of times. This chain connects TRBV5-6 to TRBJ2-1; D possibly corresponds to TRBD1 (5 bases). The CDR3 length is 13 residues. V shed 4 bases and J shed 3 bases, with 8 bases lying between them. Germline V gives CDR1 SGHDT, CDR2 YYEEEE. The CDR3 sequence: CASSPDSYNEQFF. The CDR3 DNA follows: TGTGCCAGCAGCCCAGACAGCTACAATGAGCAGTTCTTC.

The V call is TRBV1, the J call TRBJ2-2. TRBV1 has pseudogene status. The CDR3 totals 15 residues. CDR3 nucleotides: TGCACCAGCAGCCAAGACCATATAAACACCGGGGAGCTGTTTTTT. Its translation: CTSSQDHINTGELFF.

The chain uses TRBV10-3 and TRBJ2-2, with a tentative D call TRBD2 (5 bases). The CDR3 is 15 residues long. CDR1 and CDR2 (germline): ENHRY, SYGVKD. Trimming stripped 2 bases from V and 4 bases from J, with 11 bases between. CDR3 sequence reads: CAISEKSGITGELFF. The DNA of the CDR3 is TGTGCCATCAGTGAGAAGAGCGGTATCACCGGGGAGCTGTTTTTT.